The 30 T cell receptor beta chains below come from one sample, sequenced in a study of blood T cells in healthy people across ages. A second roughly 7 to 12 cycle PCR used barcoded and J-beta primers. TCRdb re-analysed the 5' RACE reads in MiXCR, keeping a single row per CDR3 protein. This repertoire shows about 1.4 million distinct CDR3 sequences, approximately 63% found once; its top ten account for 6.7%. The material sequenced was blood. These receptors all come from a man aged 18 to 30 in good health.

The V gene is TRBV3-1, the J gene TRBJ1-2, with D tentatively TRBD1 (5 bases). Trimming removed 0 bases from V and 8 bases from J, with 13 bases in between. The CDR3 loop spans 14 amino acids. The V gene's germline CDR1 is LGHDT and CDR2 YNNKEL (reference sequence). The CDR3 sequence: CASSQDRGVGGYTF. CDR3 nucleotide sequence: TGTGCCAGCAGCCAAGATAGAGGGGTAGGAGGCTACACCTTC.

CDR3 in amino acids: CASSLRSPDSSYNSPLHF. The DNA of the CDR3 is TGTGCCAGCAGTTTAAGGTCCCCGGATAGCTCCTATAATTCACCCCTCCACTTT. The chain recombines TRBV12-3 or TRBV12-4 with TRBJ1-6; the D is unclear. The CDR3 loop spans 18 amino acids. V gave up 2 bases and J gave up 0 bases, with 14 bases separating them.

The gene calls are TRBV3-1 and TRBJ2-5; 7 bases map to TRBD1. This CDR3 is 16 amino acids long. V lost 0 bases and J lost 5; bases outside the gene matches: 9. Germline values: CDR1 LGHDT, CDR2 YNNKEL (reference sequence). CDR3 sequence reads: CASSQDLRTGGETQYF. CDR3 DNA: TGTGCCAGCAGCCAAGATTTAAGGACAGGCGGCGAGACCCAGTACTTC.

CDR3 sequence reads: CASSFSGPSMDEQFF. The CDR3 DNA sequence: TGTGCCAGCAGTTTCTCCGGACCCTCCATGGATGAGCAGTTCTTC. This chain joins TRBV6-2 or TRBV6-3 and TRBJ2-1; D unresolved. Per the germline V gene, CDR1 is MNHEY and CDR2 is SVGEGT. CDR3 length equals 15 residues. The V end was cut by 4 bases, the J end by 8 bases, with 18 bases between.

The chain uses TRBV5-1 and TRBJ2-7; no firm D call. Looked up from germline, CDR1 is SGHRS and CDR2 is YFSETQ. V dropped 4 bases and J dropped 3 bases, with 17 bases sitting between them. CDR3 size: 15 residues. CDR3 in amino acids: CASSKKDGRIYEQYF. The CDR3 DNA is TGCGCCAGCAGCAAAAAGGACGGAAGGATCTACGAGCAGTACTTC.

The V call is TRBV14, the J call TRBJ2-1, with TRBD1 matching over 10 bases. Germline V gene sequence: CDR1 SGHDN, CDR2 FVKESK. The trim removed 4 bases at V and 5 bases at J, leaving 8 bases unmatched. The CDR3 totals 16 residues. The CDR3 bases are TGTGCCAGCAGCCGAATCGGGACAGGGGCTAACAATGAGCAGTTCTTC. This gives the protein CASSRIGTGANNEQFF.

The rearrangement uses TRBV5-1 and TRBJ2-5; D perhaps matches TRBD2 (6 bases). The J call may be in error: the DNA end matches TRBJ2-7 better. Germline V CDR1 and CDR2: SGHRS, YFSETQ. The CDR3 has 15 residues. The chain's CDR3 is CASSLVGGKGYEQYF. CDR3 nucleotide sequence: TGCGCCAGCAGCTTGGTCGGAGGGAAGGGGTACGAGCAGTACTTC.

The V call is TRBV12-3 or TRBV12-4, the J call TRBJ2-5; possible D gene TRBD1, 6 bases. V was clipped by 1 base and J by 4 bases, with 19 bases between them. The CDR3 has 17 amino acids. The CDR3 protein is CASSLVLWQGRSETQYF. DNA for the CDR3: TGTGCCAGCAGTTTAGTATTGTGGCAGGGGCGATCAGAGACCCAGTACTTC.

This clonotype was recorded once. The V and J genes are TRBV27 and TRBJ2-7; weak D call: TRBD1 (5 bases). Trimming cost V 5 bases and J 1 base, with 18 bases left between them. Germline V gene data show CDR1 as MNHEY and CDR2 as SMNVEV (reference sequence). The CDR3 runs 16 residues. This CDR3 is CASSPLDSTPSYEQYF. CDR3 sequence (DNA): TGTGCCAGCAGTCCTCTCGACAGCACTCCTTCCTACGAGCAGTACTTC.

The rearrangement joins TRBV28 to TRBJ2-7; 7 nucleotides line up with TRBD1. CDR3 length: 14 residues. The V gene's germline CDR1 is MDHEN and CDR2 SYDVKM. The V segment lost 7 bases and the J segment 5 bases; nucleotides outside the gene matches: 11. CDR3 residues: CASKQGTERNEQYF. The CDR3 DNA reads TGTGCCAGCAAGCAGGGGACAGAACGTAACGAGCAGTACTTC.

The chain combines TRBV15 with TRBJ2-6; 9 bases match TRBD1. V was clipped by 0 bases and J by 1 base; unmatched bases: 10. The CDR3 is 20 amino acids. Per germline, CDR1 LNHNV and CDR2 YYDKDF (reference sequence). The CDR3 loop reads CATSRDRARDRVSGANVLTF. In nucleotides, the CDR3 is TGTGCCACCAGCAGAGATAGGGCCCGGGACAGGGTGTCTGGGGCCAACGTCCTGACTTTC.

This clonotype has more than one count but fewer than ten. This chain uses TRBV20-1 with TRBJ2-4; D gene ambiguous. The ends were cut back, 2 bases at V and 1 base at J, with 6 bases in the middle. The CDR3 has 13 amino acids. Germline assignment: CDR1 DFQATT and CDR2 SNEGSKA (reference sequence). The CDR3 sequence: CSARWQAKNIQYF. CDR3 nucleotides: TGCAGTGCTAGATGGCAGGCCAAAAACATTCAGTACTTC.

The V and J genes are TRBV5-1 and TRBJ2-1, with D perhaps given as TRBD1 or TRBD2 (7 bases each). The ends were cut back, 2 bases at V and 3 bases at J, with 12 bases in the middle. The germline gives CDR1 SGHRS, CDR2 YFSETQ. CDR3 length equals 15 residues. The chain's CDR3 is CASSFRGGVYNEQFF. In nucleotides, the CDR3 is TGCGCCAGCAGCTTCAGGGGGGGAGTCTACAATGAGCAGTTCTTC.

The genes are TRBV2 and TRBJ1-2, with TRBD1 as a possible D gene (5 bases). V lost 6 bases to trimming and J lost 4 bases, with 12 bases between them. The CDR3 runs 13 residues. From germline, CDR1 is SNHLY and CDR2 FYNNEI. The CDR3 loop is CASRSGSRYGYTF. The CDR3 bases are TGTGCCAGCAGGTCAGGGTCCCGCTATGGCTACACCTTC. Based on the CDR3 plus reference TRBV2 and TRBJ1-2, the full variable domain is EPEVTQTPSHQVTQMGQEVILRCVPISNHLYFYWYRQILGQKVEFLVSFYNNEISEKSEIFDDQFSVERPDGSNFTLKIRSTKLEDSAMYFCASRSGSRYGYTFGSGTRLTVV.

The rearrangement joins TRBV4-2 to TRBJ1-6; 9 bases align to TRBD1. The CDR3 is 17 residues long. Germline V CDR1 and CDR2: LGHNA, YNFKEQ. J gave up 2 bases and V 0 bases, and 2 bases lay outside the gene matches. CDR3 in DNA: TGTGCCAGCAGCCAAGATGGGACAGGGACCTATAATTCACCCCTCCACTTT. This gives the protein CASSQDGTGTYNSPLHF.

The chain joins TRBV3-1 to TRBJ2-1; 9 positions agree with TRBD2. The germline gives CDR1 LGHDT, CDR2 YNNKEL (reference sequence). The CDR3 extends over 14 amino acids. The ends lost 6 bases at V and 4 bases at J; junction bases unmatched: 4. The CDR3 loop is CASRPSGAYNEQFF. The CDR3 coding sequence is TGTGCCAGCAGGCCTAGCGGGGCATACAATGAGCAGTTCTTC.

The chain has TRBV5-1 and TRBJ2-6; D not resolved. The ends were cut back, 7 bases at V and 0 bases at J, with 11 bases in the middle. Germline V CDR1 and CDR2: SGHRS, YFSETQ. This CDR3 is built from 15 residues. As DNA, the CDR3 is TGCGCCAGCGGGCCCAACCTCTCTGGGGCCAACGTCCTGACTTTC. It specifies CASGPNLSGANVLTF.

The chain has TRBV28 and TRBJ2-1; D remains unclear. Germline-derived CDR1 and CDR2 are MDHEN and SYDVKM. The V end lost 5 bases, the J end lost 10 bases, and 18 bases lay between the germline ends. The length of the CDR3 is 14 residues. This CDR3 is CASSPPSRWQEQFF. The CDR3 nucleotides are TGTGCCAGCAGTCCTCCGTCGAGATGGCAGGAGCAGTTCTTC.

V is TRBV4-1 and J is TRBJ1-2; D gene ambiguous. V was cut by 0 bases and J by 3 bases, with 11 bases left in between. The CDR3 totals 15 residues. Germline CDR1 MGHRA, CDR2 YSYEKL. The CDR3 nucleotides are TGCGCCAGCAGCCAAGATGGAGGGATCTACTATGGCTACACCTTC. It is translated as CASSQDGGIYYGYTF.

The table lists this clonotype with a few counts. V gene TRBV7-6 combines with J gene TRBJ2-1; a weak D match, TRBD2 (5 bases). The CDR3 runs 13 residues. The V gene lost 5 bases and the J gene lost 9 bases, with 14 bases spanning the gap. The germline CDR1 and CDR2 sequences are SGHVS and FNYEAQ. Written as DNA, the CDR3 is TGTGCCAGCAGCCCCGGGGTTAGAAGTGAGCAGTTCTTC. Its translation: CASSPGVRSEQFF. The variable domain in full, completed from reference TRBV7-6 and TRBJ2-1, reads GAGVSQSPRYKVTKRGQDVALRCDPISGHVSLYWYRQALGQGPEFLTYFNYEAQQDKSGLPNDRFSAERPEGSISTLTIQRTEQRDSAMYRCASSPGVRSEQFFGPGTRLTVL.

This clonotype came up a few times. The V gene is TRBV9, the J gene TRBJ2-7; D uncertain. The CDR3 contains 15 residues. V was pared by 0 bases and J by 0 bases, with 10 bases between. CDR1 is SGDLS, CDR2 YYNGEE, per germline. In DNA form, the CDR3 reads TGTGCCAGCAGCGTAGGTGCAGCTAACTCCTACGAGCAGTACTTC. As protein: CASSVGAANSYEQYF.

The V call is TRBV4-1, the J call TRBJ1-5; D remains ambiguous. Germline V gene lookup returns CDR1 MGHRA and CDR2 YSYEKL. Trimming pared 1 base from V and 0 bases from J, leaving 13 bases between. The CDR3 extends over 17 amino acids. CDR3 nucleotide sequence: TGCGCCAGCAGCCAAGGTTCTAGGTTCTATAGCAATCAGCCCCAGCATTTT. Protein product: CASSQGSRFYSNQPQHF.

The sample holds one count of this clonotype. The chain couples TRBV18 to TRBJ2-3; unclear D gene. This CDR3 contains 16 residues. Trimming removed 1 base at V and 0 bases at J, with 11 bases between. CDR1 and CDR2 (germline): KGHSH, LQKENI. The chain's CDR3 is CASSPRRDLSTDTQYF. CDR3 nucleotide sequence: TGTGCCAGCTCACCACGCCGCGATTTAAGCACAGATACGCAGTATTTT.

The chain couples TRBV19 to TRBJ2-1, with a weak D call TRBD2 (6 bases). The CDR3 covers 12 residues. Germline V gene data show CDR1 as LNHDA and CDR2 as SQIVND (reference sequence). The V gene lost 7 bases and the J gene lost 6 bases, with 10 bases spanning the gap. CDR3 residues: CASMEGINEQFF. The CDR3 nucleotides are TGTGCCAGTATGGAGGGTATCAATGAGCAGTTCTTC.

V and J are TRBV20-1 and TRBJ2-3; 7 bases fit TRBD2. CDR3 length: 14 residues. CDR1 is DFQATT, CDR2 SNEGSKA, per germline (reference sequence). V dropped 8 bases and J dropped 5; count of bases not matched to a gene: 13. The chain's CDR3 is CSSHWTGRVDTQYF. CDR3 sequence (DNA): TGCAGTAGCCATTGGACGGGGAGGGTAGATACGCAGTATTTT.

The table lists this clonotype with a count of one. A read error may account for a junction end that differs from germline. The chain uses TRBV7-2 and TRBJ1-2; D remains ambiguous. The germline V gene has CDR1 SGHTA and CDR2 FQGNSA. The CDR3 is 11 residues long. CDR3: CAGSRRQGYTF. CDR3 nucleotides: TGTGCCGGCAGCCGCCGCCAGGGCTACACCTTC.

This rearrangement joins TRBV7-2 to TRBJ2-4; 11 nucleotides agree with TRBD2. The last part of the DNA fits TRBJ2-5 better; the J call may be wrong. The CDR3 is 17 residues long. Germline-derived CDR1 and CDR2 are SGHTA and FQGNSA. CDR3 sequence (DNA): TGTGCCAGCAGCTTAGTAGCGGGGGGGCTCCTTCAAGAGACCCAGTACTTC. It codes for CASSLVAGGLLQETQYF.

This chain uses TRBV7-2 with TRBJ2-7; TRBD2 matches 8 bases. Germline V gene sequence: CDR1 SGHTA, CDR2 FQGNSA. Trimming at V came to 2 bases and at J to 0 bases, leaving 9 bases not matched to a gene. This CDR3 region has 17 residues. The CDR3 loop is CASSLTIGGANSYEQYF. The CDR3 nucleotides are TGTGCCAGCAGCTTAACTATCGGGGGGGCGAACTCCTACGAGCAGTACTTC.

This chain connects TRBV27 to TRBJ2-7; the match to TRBD1 covers 7 bases. Losses at the gene ends were 3 bases for V and 2 bases for J; bases not matched to a gene: 7. Germline V gives CDR1 MNHEY, CDR2 SMNVEV (reference sequence). This CDR3 comprises 15 residues. The CDR3 sequence: CASSFGGQVPYEQYF. CDR3 nucleotide sequence: TGTGCCAGCAGTTTTGGCGGACAGGTACCCTACGAGCAGTACTTC.

Regarding this clonotype: The germline gene is not matched at one end of the junction; a read error may be the cause. V is TRBV12-3 or TRBV12-4 and J is TRBJ1-1; no definite D call. The CDR3 is made up of 14 amino acids. CDR3 nucleotides: TGTGCCGGCAGTTTAGGTGGCCTTAACACTGAAGCTTTCTTT. This translates into CAGSLGGLNTEAFF.